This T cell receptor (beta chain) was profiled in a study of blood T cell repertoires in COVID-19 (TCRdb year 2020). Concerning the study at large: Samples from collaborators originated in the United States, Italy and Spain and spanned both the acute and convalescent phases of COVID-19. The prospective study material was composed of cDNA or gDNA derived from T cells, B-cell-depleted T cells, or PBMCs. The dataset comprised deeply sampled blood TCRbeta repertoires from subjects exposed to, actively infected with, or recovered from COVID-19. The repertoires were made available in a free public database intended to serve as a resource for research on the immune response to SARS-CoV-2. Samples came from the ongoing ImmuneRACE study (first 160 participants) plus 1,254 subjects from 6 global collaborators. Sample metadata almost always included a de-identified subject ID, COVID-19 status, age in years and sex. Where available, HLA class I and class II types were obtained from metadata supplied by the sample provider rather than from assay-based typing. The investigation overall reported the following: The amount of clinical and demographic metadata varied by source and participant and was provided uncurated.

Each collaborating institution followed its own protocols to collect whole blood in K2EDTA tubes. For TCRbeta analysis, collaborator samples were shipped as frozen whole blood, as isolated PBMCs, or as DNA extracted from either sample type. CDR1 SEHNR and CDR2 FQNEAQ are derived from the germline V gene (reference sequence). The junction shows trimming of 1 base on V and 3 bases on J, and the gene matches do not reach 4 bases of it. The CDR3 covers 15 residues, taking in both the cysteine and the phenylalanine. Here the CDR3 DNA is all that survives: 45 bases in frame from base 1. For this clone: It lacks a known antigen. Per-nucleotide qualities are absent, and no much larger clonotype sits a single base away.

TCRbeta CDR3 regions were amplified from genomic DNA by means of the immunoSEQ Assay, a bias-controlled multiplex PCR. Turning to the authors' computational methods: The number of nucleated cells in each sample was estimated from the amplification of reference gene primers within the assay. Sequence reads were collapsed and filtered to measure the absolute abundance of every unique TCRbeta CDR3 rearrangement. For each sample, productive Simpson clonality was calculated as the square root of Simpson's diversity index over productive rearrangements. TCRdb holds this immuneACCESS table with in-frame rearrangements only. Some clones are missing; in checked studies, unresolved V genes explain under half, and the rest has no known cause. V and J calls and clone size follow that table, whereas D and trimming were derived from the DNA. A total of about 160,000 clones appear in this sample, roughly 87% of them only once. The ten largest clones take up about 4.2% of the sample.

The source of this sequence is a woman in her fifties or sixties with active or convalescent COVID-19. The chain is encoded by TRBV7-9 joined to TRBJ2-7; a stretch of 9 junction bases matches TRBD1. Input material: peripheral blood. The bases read TGTGCCAGCAGCTTAGACGGGACAGGGAACTACGAGCAGTACTTC. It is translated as CASSLDGTGNYEQYF.